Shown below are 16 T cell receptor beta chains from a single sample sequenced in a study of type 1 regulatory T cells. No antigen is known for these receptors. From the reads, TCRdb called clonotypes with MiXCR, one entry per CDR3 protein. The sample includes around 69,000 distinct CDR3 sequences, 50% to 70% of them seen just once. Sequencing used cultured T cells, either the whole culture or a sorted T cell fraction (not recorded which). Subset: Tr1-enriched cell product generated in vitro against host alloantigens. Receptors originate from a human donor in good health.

CDR3 DNA: TGTGCCAGCCTCCTCCAGGGTTCCGGGGAGCTGTTTTTT. This translates into CASLLQGSGELFF. The chain is built from TRBV2 and TRBJ2-2; a weak D match, TRBD1 (5 bases). CDR3 length: 13 residues. The V gene lost 8 bases and the J gene lost 6 bases, with 13 bases spanning the gap. Germline V gene sequence: CDR1 SNHLY, CDR2 FYNNEI.

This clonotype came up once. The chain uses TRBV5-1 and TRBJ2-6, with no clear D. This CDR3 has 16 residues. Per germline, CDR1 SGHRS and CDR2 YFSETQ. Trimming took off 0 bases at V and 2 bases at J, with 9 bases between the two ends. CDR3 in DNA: TGCGCCAGCAGCTTGGGTTTAACTACTGGGGCCAACGTCCTGACTTTC. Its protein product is CASSLGLTTGANVLTF.

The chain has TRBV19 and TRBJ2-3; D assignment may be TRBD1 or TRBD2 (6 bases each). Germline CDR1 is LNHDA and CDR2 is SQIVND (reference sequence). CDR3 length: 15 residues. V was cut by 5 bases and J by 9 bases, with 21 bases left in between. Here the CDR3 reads CASSRGLGTGGTQYF. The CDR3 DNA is TGTGCCAGTAGTCGGGGGCTAGGTACTGGAGGAACGCAGTATTTT.

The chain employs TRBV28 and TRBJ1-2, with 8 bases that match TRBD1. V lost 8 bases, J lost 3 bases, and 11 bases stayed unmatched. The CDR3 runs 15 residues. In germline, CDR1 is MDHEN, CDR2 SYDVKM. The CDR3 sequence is CASFEPSTGDYGYTF. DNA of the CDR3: TGTGCCAGCTTCGAGCCATCGACAGGGGACTATGGCTACACCTTC.

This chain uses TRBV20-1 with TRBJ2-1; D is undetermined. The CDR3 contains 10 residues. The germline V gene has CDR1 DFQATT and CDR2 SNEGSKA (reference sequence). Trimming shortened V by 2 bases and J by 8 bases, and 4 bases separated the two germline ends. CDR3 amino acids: CSARLDEQFF. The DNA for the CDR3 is TGCAGTGCTAGACTGGATGAGCAGTTCTTC.

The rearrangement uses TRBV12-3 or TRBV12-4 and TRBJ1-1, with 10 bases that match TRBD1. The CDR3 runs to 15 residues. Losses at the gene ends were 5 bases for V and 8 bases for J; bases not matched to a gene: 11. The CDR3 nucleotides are TGTGCCAGCAGTCATAGGTCCCGGGACAGGGGAGAAGCTTTCTTT. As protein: CASSHRSRDRGEAFF.

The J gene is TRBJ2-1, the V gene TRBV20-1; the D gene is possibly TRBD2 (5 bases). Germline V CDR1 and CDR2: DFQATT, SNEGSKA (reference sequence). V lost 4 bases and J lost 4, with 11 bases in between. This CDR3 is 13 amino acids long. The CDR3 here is CSAMPLAYNEQFF. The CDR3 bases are TGCAGTGCTATGCCCCTAGCATACAATGAGCAGTTCTTC.

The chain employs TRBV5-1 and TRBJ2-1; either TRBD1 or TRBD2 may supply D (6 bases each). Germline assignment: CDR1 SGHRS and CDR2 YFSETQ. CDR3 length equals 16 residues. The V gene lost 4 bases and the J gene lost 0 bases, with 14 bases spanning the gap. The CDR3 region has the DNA TGCGCCAGCAGCCCGGGGACGGGGGCCTCCTACAATGAGCAGTTCTTC. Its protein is CASSPGTGASYNEQFF.

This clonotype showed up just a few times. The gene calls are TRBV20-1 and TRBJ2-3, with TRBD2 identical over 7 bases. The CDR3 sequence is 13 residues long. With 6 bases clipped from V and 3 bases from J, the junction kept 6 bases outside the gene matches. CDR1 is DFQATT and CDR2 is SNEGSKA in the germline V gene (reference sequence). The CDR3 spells CSAQLAQTDTQYF. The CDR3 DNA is TGCAGTGCCCAACTAGCGCAAACAGATACGCAGTATTTT.

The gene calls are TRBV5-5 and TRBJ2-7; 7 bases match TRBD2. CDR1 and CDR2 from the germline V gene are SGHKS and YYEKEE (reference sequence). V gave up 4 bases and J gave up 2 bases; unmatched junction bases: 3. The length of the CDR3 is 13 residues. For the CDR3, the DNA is TGTGCCAGCAGCGGGGGACTAACCTACGAGCAGTACTTC. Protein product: CASSGGLTYEQYF.

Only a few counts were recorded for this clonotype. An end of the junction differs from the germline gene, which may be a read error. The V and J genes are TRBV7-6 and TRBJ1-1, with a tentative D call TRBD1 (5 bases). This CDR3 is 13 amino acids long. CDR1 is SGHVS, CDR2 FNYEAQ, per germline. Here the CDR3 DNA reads TGTGCCATCAGCCCTGCAATGGGGACGGAAGCTTTCTTT. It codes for CAISPAMGTEAFF.

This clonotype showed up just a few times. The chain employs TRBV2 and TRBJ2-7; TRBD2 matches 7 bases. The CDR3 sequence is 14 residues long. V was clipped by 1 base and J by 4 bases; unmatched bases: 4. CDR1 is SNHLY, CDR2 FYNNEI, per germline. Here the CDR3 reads CASSEVRGKYEQYF. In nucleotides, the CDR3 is TGTGCCAGCAGTGAAGTGCGGGGGAAATACGAGCAGTACTTC.

CDR3 DNA: TGCAGTGCCCGGGGCGGACTAGCGGGACTCGGCGGAGATACGCAGTATTTT. Translated: CSARGGLAGLGGDTQYF. The chain couples TRBV20-1 to TRBJ2-3; 12 bases match TRBD2. Germline assignment: CDR1 DFQATT and CDR2 SNEGSKA (reference sequence). V shed 6 bases, J shed 5 bases, and the junction held 15 bases outside the gene matches. The CDR3 loop spans 17 amino acids.

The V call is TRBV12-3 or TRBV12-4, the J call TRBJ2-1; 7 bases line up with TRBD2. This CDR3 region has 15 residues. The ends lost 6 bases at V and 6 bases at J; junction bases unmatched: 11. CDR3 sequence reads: CASSRPTGLVNEQFF. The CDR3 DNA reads TGTGCCAGCAGCCGACCCACCGGACTAGTCAATGAGCAGTTCTTC.

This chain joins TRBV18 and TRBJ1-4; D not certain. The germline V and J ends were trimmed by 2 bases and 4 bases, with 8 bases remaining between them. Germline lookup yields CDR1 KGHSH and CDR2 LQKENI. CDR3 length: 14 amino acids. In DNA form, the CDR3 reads TGTGCCAGCTCACCAGGGCCCGTTAATGAAAAACTGTTTTTT. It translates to CASSPGPVNEKLFF. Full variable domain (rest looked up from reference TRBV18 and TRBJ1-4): NAGVMQNPRHLVRRRGQEARLRCSPMKGHSHVYWYRQLPEEGLKFMVYLQKENIIDESGMPKERFSAEFPKEGPSILRIQQVVRGDSAAYFCASSPGPVNEKLFFGSGTQLSVL.

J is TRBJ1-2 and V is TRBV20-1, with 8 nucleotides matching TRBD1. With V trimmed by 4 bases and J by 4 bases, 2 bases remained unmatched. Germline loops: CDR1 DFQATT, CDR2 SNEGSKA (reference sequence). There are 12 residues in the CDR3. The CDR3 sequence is CSAMTGVYGYTF. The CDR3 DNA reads TGCAGTGCTATGACAGGGGTCTATGGCTACACCTTC.